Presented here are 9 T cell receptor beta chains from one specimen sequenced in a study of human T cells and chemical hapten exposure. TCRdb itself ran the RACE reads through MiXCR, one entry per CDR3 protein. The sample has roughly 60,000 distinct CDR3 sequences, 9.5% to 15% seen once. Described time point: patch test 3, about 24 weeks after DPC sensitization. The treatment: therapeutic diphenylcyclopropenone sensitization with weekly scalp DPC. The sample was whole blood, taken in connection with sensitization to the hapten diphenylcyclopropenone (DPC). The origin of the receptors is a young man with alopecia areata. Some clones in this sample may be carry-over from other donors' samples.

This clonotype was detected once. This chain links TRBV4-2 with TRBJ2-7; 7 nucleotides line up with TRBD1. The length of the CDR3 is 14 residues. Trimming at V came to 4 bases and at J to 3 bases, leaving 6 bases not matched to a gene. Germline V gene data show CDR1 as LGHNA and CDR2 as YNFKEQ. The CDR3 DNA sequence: TGTGCCAGCAGCCCCACAGGGGCCGGCTACGAGCAGTACTTC. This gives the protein CASSPTGAGYEQYF.

The CDR3 is CASSYSPSQPQHF. The CDR3 DNA is TGTGCCAGCAGTTACTCGCCCTCTCAGCCCCAGCATTTT. This chain links TRBV6-2 or TRBV6-3 with TRBJ1-5; D is undetermined. From germline, CDR1 is MNHEY and CDR2 SVGEGT. V was trimmed by 0 bases and J by 6 bases, leaving 6 bases between them. The CDR3 runs 13 residues.

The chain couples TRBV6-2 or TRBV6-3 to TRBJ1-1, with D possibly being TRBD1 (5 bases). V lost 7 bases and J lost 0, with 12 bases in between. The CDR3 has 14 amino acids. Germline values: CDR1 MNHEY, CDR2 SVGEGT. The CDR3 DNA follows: TGTGCCAGCACCCCAGGACACATGAACACTGAAGCTTTCTTT. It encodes CASTPGHMNTEAFF.

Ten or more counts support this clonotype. In DNA form, the CDR3 reads TGTGCCAGCAGCCGTGAACAGGATTTGGATTCACCCCTCCACTTT. This translates into CASSREQDLDSPLHF. This sequence joins TRBV4-2 and TRBJ1-6, with D perhaps TRBD1 (5 bases). V was trimmed by 4 bases and J by 8 bases, leaving 15 bases between them. The CDR3 loop spans 15 amino acids. CDR1 is LGHNA and CDR2 is YNFKEQ in the germline V gene.

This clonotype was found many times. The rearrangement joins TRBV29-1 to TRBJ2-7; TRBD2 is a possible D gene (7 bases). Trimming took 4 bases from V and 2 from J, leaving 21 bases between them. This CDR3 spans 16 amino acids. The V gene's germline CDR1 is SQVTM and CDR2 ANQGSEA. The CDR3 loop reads CSVVWQGRGTAYEQYF. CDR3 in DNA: TGCAGCGTTGTTTGGCAGGGGAGGGGTACCGCCTACGAGCAGTACTTC.

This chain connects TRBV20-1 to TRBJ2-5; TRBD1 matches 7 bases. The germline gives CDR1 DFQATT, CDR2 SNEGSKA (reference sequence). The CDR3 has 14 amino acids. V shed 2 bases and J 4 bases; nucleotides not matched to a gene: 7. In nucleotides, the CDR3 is TGCAGTGCTAGATCCTCACAGGGGACAGAGACCCAGTACTTC. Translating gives CSARSSQGTETQYF.

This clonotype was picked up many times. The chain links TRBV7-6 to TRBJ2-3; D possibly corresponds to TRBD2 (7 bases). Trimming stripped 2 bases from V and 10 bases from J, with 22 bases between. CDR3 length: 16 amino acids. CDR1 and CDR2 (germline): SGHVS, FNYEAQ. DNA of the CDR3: TGTGCCAGCAGCTTATCTGCGGGGGCCCAACTGGATGCGCAGTATTTT. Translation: CASSLSAGAQLDAQYF. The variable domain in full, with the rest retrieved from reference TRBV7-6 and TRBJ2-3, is GAGVSQSPRYKVTKRGQDVALRCDPISGHVSLYWYRQALGQGPEFLTYFNYEAQQDKSGLPNDRFSAERPEGSISTLTIQRTEQRDSAMYRCASSLSAGAQLDAQYFGPGTRLTVL.

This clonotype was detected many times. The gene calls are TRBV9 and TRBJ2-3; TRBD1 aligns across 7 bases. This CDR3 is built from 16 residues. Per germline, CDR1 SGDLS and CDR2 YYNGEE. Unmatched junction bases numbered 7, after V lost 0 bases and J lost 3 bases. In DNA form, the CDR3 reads TGTGCCAGCAGCGTAGCTCGAAGGGGGCGAACAGATACGCAGTATTTT. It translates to CASSVARRGRTDTQYF. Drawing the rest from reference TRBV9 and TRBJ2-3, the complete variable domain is DSGVTQTPKHLITATGQRVTLRCSPRSGDLSVYWYQQSLDQGLQFLIQYYNGEERAKGNILERFSAQQFPDLHSELNLSSLELGDSALYFCASSVARRGRTDTQYFGPGTRLTVL.

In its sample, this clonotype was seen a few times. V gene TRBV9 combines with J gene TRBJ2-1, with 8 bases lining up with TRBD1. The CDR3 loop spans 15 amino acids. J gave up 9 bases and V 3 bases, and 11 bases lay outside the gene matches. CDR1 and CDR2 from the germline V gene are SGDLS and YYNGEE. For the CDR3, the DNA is TGTGCCAGCAGCGAGATCCGGACAGGGCGGAGTGAGCAGTTCTTC. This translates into CASSEIRTGRSEQFF.